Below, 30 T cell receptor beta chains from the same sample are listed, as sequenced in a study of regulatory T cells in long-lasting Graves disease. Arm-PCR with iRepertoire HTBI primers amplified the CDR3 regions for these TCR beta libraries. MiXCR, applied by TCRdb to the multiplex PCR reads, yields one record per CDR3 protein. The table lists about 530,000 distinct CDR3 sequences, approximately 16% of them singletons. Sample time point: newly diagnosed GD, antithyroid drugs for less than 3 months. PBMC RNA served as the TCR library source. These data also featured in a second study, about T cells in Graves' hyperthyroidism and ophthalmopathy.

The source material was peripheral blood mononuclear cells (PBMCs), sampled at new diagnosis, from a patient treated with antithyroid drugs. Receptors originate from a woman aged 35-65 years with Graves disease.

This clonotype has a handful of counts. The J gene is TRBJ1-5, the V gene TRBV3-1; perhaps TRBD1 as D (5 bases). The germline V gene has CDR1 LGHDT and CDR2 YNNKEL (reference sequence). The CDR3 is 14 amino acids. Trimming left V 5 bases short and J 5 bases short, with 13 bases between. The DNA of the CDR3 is TGTGCCAGCAGCGACCCAGGGATCGATCAGCCCCAGCATTTT. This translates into CASSDPGIDQPQHF.

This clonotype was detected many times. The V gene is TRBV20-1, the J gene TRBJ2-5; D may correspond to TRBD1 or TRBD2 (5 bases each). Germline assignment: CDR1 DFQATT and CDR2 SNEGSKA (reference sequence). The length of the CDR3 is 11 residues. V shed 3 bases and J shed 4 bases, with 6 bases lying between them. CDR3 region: CSASGAETQYF. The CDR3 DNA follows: TGCAGTGCTAGCGGGGCAGAGACCCAGTACTTC.

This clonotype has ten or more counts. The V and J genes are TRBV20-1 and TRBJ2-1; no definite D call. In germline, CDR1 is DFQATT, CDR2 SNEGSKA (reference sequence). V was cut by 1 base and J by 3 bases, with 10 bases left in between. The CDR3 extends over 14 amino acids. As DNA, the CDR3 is TGCAGTGCTAGAGCTGTGGACCACTACAATGAGCAGTTCTTC. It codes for CSARAVDHYNEQFF.

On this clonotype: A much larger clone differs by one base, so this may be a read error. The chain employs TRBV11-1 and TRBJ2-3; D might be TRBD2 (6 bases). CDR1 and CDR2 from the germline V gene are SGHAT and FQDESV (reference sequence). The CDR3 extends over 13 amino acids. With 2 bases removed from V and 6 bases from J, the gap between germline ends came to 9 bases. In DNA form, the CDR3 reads TGTGCCAGCAGCTTAAATGGGAGGGATACGCAGTATTTT. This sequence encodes CASSLNGRDTQYF.

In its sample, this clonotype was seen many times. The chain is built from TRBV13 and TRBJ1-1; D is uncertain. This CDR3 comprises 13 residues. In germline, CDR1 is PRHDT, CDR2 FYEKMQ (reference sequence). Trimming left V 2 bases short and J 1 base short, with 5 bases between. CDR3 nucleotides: TGTGCCAGCAGCTTAAACAAGAACACTGAAGCTTTCTTT. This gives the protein CASSLNKNTEAFF.

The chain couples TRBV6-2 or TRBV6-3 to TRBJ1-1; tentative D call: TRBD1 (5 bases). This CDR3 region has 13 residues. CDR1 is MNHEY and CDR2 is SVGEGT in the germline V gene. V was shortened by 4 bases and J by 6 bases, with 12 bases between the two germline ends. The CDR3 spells CASSSGAVPEAFF. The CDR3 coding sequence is TGTGCCAGCAGTTCCGGGGCCGTCCCTGAAGCTTTCTTT.

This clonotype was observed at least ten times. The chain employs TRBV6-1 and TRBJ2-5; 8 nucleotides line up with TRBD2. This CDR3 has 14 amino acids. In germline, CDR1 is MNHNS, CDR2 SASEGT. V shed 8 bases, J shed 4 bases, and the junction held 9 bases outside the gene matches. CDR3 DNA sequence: TGTGCCAGCCGGGGCGGGGGGAGAGGAGAGACCCAGTACTTC. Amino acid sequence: CASRGGGRGETQYF.

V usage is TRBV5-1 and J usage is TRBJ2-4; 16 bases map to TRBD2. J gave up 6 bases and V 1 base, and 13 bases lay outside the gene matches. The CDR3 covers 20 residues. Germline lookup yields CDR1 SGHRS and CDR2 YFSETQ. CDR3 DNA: TGCGCCAGCAGCTTGTTCGAGGGGACTAGCGGGGGGGCCGATGGAAACATTCAGTACTTC. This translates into CASSLFEGTSGGADGNIQYF. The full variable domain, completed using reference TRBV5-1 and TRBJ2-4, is KAGVTQTPRYLIKTRGQQVTLSCSPISGHRSVSWYQQTPGQGLQFLFEYFSETQRNKGNFPGRFSGRQFSNSRSEMNVSTLELGDSALYLCASSLFEGTSGGADGNIQYFGAGTRLSVL.

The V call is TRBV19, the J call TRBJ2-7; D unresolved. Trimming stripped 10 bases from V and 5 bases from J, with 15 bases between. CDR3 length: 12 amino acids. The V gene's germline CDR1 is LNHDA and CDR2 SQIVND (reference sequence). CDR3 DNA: TGTGCCACCAGTAGGGTGAGGAACGAGCAGTACTTC. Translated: CATSRVRNEQYF.

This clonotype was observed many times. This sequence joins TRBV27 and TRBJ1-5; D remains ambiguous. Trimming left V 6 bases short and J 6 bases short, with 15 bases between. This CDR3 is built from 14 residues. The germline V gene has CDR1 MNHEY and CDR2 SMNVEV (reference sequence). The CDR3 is CASSPRPGSQPQHF. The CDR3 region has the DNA TGTGCCAGCAGCCCCCGCCCCGGGAGTCAGCCCCAGCATTTT.

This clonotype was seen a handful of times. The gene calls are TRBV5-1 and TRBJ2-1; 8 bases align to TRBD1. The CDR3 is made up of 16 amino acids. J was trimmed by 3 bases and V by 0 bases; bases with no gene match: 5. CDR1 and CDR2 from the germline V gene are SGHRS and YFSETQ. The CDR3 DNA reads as TGCGCCAGCAGCTTGGGGGACAGGAGAGGCTACAATGAGCAGTTCTTC. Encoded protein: CASSLGDRRGYNEQFF.

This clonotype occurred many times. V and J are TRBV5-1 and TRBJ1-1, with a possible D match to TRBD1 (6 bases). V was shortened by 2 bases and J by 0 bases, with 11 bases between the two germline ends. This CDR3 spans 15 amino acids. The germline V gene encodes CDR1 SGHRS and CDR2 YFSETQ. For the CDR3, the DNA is TGCGCCAGCAGCTTTAACGGGGGGCTGAACACTGAAGCTTTCTTT. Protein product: CASSFNGGLNTEAFF. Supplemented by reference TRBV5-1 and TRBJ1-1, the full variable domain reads KAGVTQTPRYLIKTRGQQVTLSCSPISGHRSVSWYQQTPGQGLQFLFEYFSETQRNKGNFPGRFSGRQFSNSRSEMNVSTLELGDSALYLCASSFNGGLNTEAFFGQGTRLTVV.

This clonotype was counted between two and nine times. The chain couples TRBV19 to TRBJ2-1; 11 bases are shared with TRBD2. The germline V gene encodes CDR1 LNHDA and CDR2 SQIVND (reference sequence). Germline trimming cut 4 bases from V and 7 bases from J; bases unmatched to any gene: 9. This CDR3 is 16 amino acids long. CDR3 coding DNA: TGTGCCAGTAGTAAGCCCCTAGCGGGGGGCCGGAATGAGCAGTTCTTC. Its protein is CASSKPLAGGRNEQFF.

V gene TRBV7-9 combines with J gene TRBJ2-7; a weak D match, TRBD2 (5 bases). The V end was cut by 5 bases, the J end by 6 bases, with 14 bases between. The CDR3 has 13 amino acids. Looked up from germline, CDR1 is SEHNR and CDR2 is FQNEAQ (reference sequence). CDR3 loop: CASSPKTGFEQYF. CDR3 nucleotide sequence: TGTGCCAGCAGCCCGAAGACGGGGTTCGAGCAGTACTTC.

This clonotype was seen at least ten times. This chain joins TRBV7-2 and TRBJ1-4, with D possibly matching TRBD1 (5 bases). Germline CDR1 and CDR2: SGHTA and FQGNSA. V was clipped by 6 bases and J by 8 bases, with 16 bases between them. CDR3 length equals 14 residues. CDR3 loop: CASSTWGGGEKLFF. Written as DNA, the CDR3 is TGTGCCAGCAGTACTTGGGGGGGAGGAGAAAAACTGTTTTTT.

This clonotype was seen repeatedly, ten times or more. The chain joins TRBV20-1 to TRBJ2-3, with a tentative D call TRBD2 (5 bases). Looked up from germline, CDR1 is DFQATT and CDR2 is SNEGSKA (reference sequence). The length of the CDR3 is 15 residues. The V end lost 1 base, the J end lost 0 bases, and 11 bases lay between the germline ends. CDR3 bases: TGCAGTGCTAGAGGGACTCACACTAGCACAGATACGCAGTATTTT. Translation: CSARGTHTSTDTQYF.

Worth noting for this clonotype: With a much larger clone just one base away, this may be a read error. As DNA, the CDR3 is TGTGCCAGCAGCTTGTTGAGCGACCTTACCTACAATGAGCAGTCCTTC. Its translation is CASSLLSDLTYNEQSF. The chain couples TRBV5-5 to TRBJ2-1; D not certain. The CDR3 sequence is 16 residues long. The V gene's germline CDR1 is SGHKS and CDR2 YYEKEE (reference sequence).

The CDR3 loop reads CASSQEVTLNQPQHF. CDR3 coding DNA: TGTGCCAGCAGCCAAGAGGTAACACTTAATCAGCCCCAGCATTTT. The chain recombines TRBV4-2 with TRBJ1-5; D gene unclear. Trimming shortened V by 0 bases and J by 4 bases, and 10 bases separated the two germline ends. The CDR3 sequence is 15 residues long. Germline V gene sequence: CDR1 LGHNA, CDR2 YNFKEQ.

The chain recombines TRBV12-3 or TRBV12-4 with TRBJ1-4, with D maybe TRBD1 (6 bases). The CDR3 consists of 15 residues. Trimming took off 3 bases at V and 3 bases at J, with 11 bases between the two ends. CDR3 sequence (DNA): TGTGCCAGCAGTTTGTCGACAGGATCTAATGAAAAACTGTTTTTT. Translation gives CASSLSTGSNEKLFF.

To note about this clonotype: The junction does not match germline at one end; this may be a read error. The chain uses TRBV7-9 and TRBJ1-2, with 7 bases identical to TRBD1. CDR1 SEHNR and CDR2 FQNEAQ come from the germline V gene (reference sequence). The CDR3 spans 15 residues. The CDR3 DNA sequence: TGCGCCAGCAGCCCAGAGGGGGCTGGGGGTTATGGCTACACCTTC. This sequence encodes CASSPEGAGGYGYTF.

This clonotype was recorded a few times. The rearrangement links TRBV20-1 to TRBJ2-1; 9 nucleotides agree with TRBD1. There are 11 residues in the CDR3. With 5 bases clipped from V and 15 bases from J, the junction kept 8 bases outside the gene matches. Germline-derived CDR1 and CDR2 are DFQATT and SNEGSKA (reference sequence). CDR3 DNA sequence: TGCAGTGCTGGGGGATTACAGGGGGCGTTCTTC. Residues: CSAGGLQGAFF.

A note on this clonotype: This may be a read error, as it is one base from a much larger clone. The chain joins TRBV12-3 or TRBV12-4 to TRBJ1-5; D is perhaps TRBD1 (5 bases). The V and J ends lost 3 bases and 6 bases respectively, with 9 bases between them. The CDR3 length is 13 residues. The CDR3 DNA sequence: TGTGCCAGCAGTTTTTCAGGGTTTCAGCCCCAGCATTTT. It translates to CASSFSGFQPQHF.

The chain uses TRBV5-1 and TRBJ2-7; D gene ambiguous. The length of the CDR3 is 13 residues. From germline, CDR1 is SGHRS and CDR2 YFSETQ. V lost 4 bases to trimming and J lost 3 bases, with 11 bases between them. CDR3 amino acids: CASSLRKGYEQYF. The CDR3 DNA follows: TGCGCCAGCAGCCTACGAAAGGGCTACGAGCAGTACTTC.

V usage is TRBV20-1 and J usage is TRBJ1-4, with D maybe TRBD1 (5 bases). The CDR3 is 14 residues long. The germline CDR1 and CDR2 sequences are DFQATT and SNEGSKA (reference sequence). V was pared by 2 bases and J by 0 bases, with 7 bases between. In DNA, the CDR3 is TGCAGTGCTAGACAGGGAACAACTAATGAAAAACTGTTTTTT. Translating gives CSARQGTTNEKLFF.

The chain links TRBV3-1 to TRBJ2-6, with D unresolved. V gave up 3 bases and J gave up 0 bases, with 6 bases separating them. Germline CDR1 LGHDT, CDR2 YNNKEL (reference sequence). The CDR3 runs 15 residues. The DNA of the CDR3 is TGTGCCAGCAGCCATACAGACTCTGGGGCCAACGTCCTGACTTTC. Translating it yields CASSHTDSGANVLTF.

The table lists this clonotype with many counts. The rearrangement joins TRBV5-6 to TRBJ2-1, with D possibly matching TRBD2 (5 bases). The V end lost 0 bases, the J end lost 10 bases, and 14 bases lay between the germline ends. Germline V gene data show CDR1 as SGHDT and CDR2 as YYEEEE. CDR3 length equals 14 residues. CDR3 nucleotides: TGTGCCAGCAGCTTGGGGAGGAGAGGGTGGGAGCAGTTCTTC. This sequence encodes CASSLGRRGWEQFF.

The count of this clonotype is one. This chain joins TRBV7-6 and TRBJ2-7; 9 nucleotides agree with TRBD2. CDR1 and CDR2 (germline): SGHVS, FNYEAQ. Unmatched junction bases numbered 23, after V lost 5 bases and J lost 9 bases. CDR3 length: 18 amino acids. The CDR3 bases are TGTGCCAGCAGCCCCCGCGGAGTCGGCGGGGGGGCACCTTCGGGGCAGTACTTC. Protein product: CASSPRGVGGGAPSGQYF.

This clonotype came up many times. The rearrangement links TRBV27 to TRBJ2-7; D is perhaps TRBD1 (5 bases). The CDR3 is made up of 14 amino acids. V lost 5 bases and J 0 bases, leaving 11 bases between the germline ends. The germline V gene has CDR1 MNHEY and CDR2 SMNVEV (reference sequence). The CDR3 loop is CASSVQGYSYEQYF. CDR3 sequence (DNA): TGTGCCAGCAGTGTTCAGGGATACTCCTACGAGCAGTACTTC.

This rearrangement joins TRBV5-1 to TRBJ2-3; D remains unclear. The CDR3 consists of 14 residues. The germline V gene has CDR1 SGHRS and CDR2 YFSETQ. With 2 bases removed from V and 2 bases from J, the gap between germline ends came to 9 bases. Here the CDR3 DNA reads TGCGCCAGCAGCTTTGGAACTATCACAGATACGCAGTATTTT. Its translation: CASSFGTITDTQYF.

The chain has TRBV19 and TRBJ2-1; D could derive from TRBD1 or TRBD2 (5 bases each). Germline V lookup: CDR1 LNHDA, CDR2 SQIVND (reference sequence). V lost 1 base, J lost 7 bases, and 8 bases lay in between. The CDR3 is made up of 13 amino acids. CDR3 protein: CASSIGGLNEQFF. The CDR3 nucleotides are TGTGCCAGTAGTATAGGGGGGTTAAATGAGCAGTTCTTC.